Listed here is a single T cell receptor (beta chain). Its antigen is currently unknown. The sample originates from a study of shared clonotypes between healthy human individuals. Study summary: There were three CD4 naive, three CD4 memory, two CD8 naive and one CD8 memory plates per donor. Notes on the study in general: Shared across a handful of donors were around 5% of the naive CD4 clonotypes.

The repertoire was sequenced with immunoSEQ multiplex PCR; TCRdb's copy has only in-frame clones and lacks some. This sample has around 700,000 clones, with roughly 70% found just once. The CDR3 length is 13 residues. V shed 3 bases and J shed 5 bases, with 10 bases lying between them. Germline V gene lookup returns CDR1 LNHDA and CDR2 SQIVND (reference sequence). The specimen was memory CD4+ T cells sorted from blood. This sample's subset: CD45RA-negative fraction. The chain uses TRBV19 and TRBJ2-5, with D tentatively TRBD2 (7 bases). The TCR sequence derives from a woman in her thirties in good health. The CDR3, as DNA: TGTGCCAGTAGTATCGGGGGGCCCGAGACCCAGTACTTC. It encodes CASSIGGPETQYF.